These 30 T cell receptor beta chains originate from one sample sequenced in a study of blood T cell repertoires in COVID-19. Repertoires were generated with immunoSEQ multiplex PCR, while TCRdb's copy carries only in-frame clones and drops some. The sample lists tens of thousands of clones, about 88% occurring once. Sequencing used peripheral blood. These receptors all come from a man aged 55-75 years with acute or convalescent COVID-19.

This chain links TRBV5-1 with TRBJ1-4, with 7 bases lining up with TRBD1. Germline values: CDR1 SGHRS, CDR2 YFSETQ. The CDR3 sequence is 13 residues long. V was clipped by 2 bases and J by 7 bases; unmatched bases: 2. DNA of the CDR3: TGCGCCAGCAGCTTTGCAGGGGGTGAAAAACTGTTTTTT. This codes for CASSFAGGEKLFF.

The DNA of the CDR3 is TGCAGCGTTCCGACGGGGGGCTACGAGCAGTACTTC. Encoded protein: CSVPTGGYEQYF. This chain links TRBV29-1 with TRBJ2-7; 7 nucleotides line up with TRBD2. Germline V CDR1 and CDR2: SQVTM, ANQGSEA. The V gene end was trimmed by 5 bases and the J gene end by 3 bases; junction bases not matched to a gene: 4. The CDR3 is 12 residues long.

The gene calls are TRBV2 and TRBJ2-1; D unclear. V dropped 3 bases and J dropped 9 bases, with 3 bases sitting between them. The CDR3 is 10 amino acids. Germline-derived CDR1 and CDR2 are SNHLY and FYNNEI. The DNA for the CDR3 is TGTGCCAGCAGTGATAGTGAGCAGTTCTTC. Its translation is CASSDSEQFF.

J is TRBJ1-6 and V is TRBV27; no clear D. Trimming removed 5 bases from V and 7 bases from J, with 12 bases in between. Germline V CDR1 and CDR2: MNHEY, SMNVEV (reference sequence). This CDR3 comprises 14 residues. This chain's CDR3 is CASSHRENNSPLHF. Here the CDR3 DNA reads TGTGCCAGCAGTCACCGGGAAAACAATTCACCCCTCCACTTT.

This rearrangement joins TRBV2 to TRBJ2-3; D is possibly TRBD1 (6 bases). V was trimmed by 3 bases and J by 0 bases, leaving 7 bases between them. This CDR3 region has 14 residues. Germline V gene sequence: CDR1 SNHLY, CDR2 FYNNEI. The CDR3 coding sequence is TGTGCCAGCAGTGAGGGACACAGCACAGATACGCAGTATTTT. Translation: CASSEGHSTDTQYF.

The V call is TRBV29-1, the J call TRBJ1-2; TRBD1 matches at 8 bases. Germline lookup yields CDR1 SQVTM and CDR2 ANQGSEA. J lost 4 bases, V lost 4 bases, and 8 bases had no gene match. The CDR3 covers 14 residues. CDR3 residues: CSVGDRTESYGYTF. The CDR3 DNA follows: TGCAGCGTTGGGGACAGGACTGAGAGCTATGGCTACACCTTC.

This clone was counted a few times. The V and J genes are TRBV3-1 (or the pseudogene TRBV3-2) and TRBJ2-3, with unresolved D. This CDR3 is 15 amino acids long. Trimming removed 1 base from V and 0 bases from J, with 8 bases in between. Germline V CDR1 and CDR2: LGHDT, YNNKEL (reference sequence). The CDR3 loop is CASSQVTASTDTQYF. As DNA, the CDR3 is TGTGCCAGCAGCCAAGTAACAGCCAGCACAGATACGCAGTATTTT.

This clone was observed once. J is TRBJ2-1 and V is TRBV5-4, with 8 positions matching TRBD1. Germline V gene sequence: CDR1 SGHNT, CDR2 YYREEE (reference sequence). V lost 4 bases, J lost 9 bases, and 15 bases stayed unmatched. The CDR3 is 16 residues long. The CDR3: CASSPDRGLPLFEQFF. CDR3 bases: TGTGCCAGCAGCCCCGACAGGGGACTCCCGCTTTTTGAGCAGTTCTTC. Supplemented by reference TRBV5-4 and TRBJ2-1, the full variable domain reads ETGVTQSPTHLIKTRGQQVTLRCSSQSGHNTVSWYQQALGQGPQFIFQYYREEENGRGNFPPRFSGLQFPNYSSELNVNALELDDSALYLCASSPDRGLPLFEQFFGPGTRLTVL.

This clone was detected only a few times. The chain uses TRBV9 and TRBJ1-3; D unresolved. Trimming pared 0 bases from V and 3 bases from J, leaving 13 bases between. Germline V lookup: CDR1 SGDLS, CDR2 YYNGEE. This CDR3 has 16 amino acids. The CDR3 spells CASSVEARAIGNTIYF. The CDR3 nucleotides are TGTGCCAGCAGCGTAGAAGCGCGGGCCATTGGAAACACCATATATTTT.

The chain combines TRBV30 with TRBJ1-1, with TRBD1 identical over 7 bases. The CDR3 runs to 12 residues. After removal of 7 bases from V and 4 bases from J, the junction contained 6 bases not matched to a gene. Per the germline V gene, CDR1 is GTSNPN and CDR2 is SVGIG (reference sequence). The CDR3 reads CASGRGSTEAFF. The CDR3 DNA reads as TGTGCCTCGGGCAGGGGGAGCACTGAAGCTTTCTTT.

The chain has TRBV7-9 and TRBJ1-3; maybe TRBD1 (5 bases). Between the trimmed V and J ends, which lost 5 bases and 0 bases, there was a span of 17 bases. CDR3 length: 17 amino acids. In germline, CDR1 is SEHNR, CDR2 FQNEAQ (reference sequence). For the CDR3, the DNA is TGTGCCAGCAGCCTACTCAGGGATGCCGGCTCTGGAAACACCATATATTTT. This translates into CASSLLRDAGSGNTIYF. Variable domain in full (rest from reference TRBV7-9 and TRBJ1-3): DTGVSQNPRHKITKRGQNVTFRCDPISEHNRLYWYRQTLGQGPEFLTYFQNEAQLEKSRLLSDRFSAERPKGSFSTLEIQRTEQGDSAMYLCASSLLRDAGSGNTIYFGEGSWLTVV.

The chain has TRBV5-1 and TRBJ2-2; 12 bases are shared with TRBD2. V was pared by 0 bases and J by 4 bases, with 1 base of the junction left unmatched. The CDR3 length is 16 residues. CDR1 is SGHRS, CDR2 YFSETQ, per germline. The CDR3 coding sequence is TGCGCCAGCAGCTTGGCGGGACTAGCGGGCACCGGGGAGCTGTTTTTT. This sequence encodes CASSLAGLAGTGELFF.

CDR3 residues: CASSLGRDNEQFF. The CDR3 DNA reads TGCGCCAGCAGCTTGGGCAGGGACAATGAGCAGTTCTTC. The V call is TRBV5-1, the J call TRBJ2-1, with D possibly TRBD1 on 5 matching bases. CDR1 and CDR2 from the germline V gene are SGHRS and YFSETQ. V lost 0 bases, J lost 5 bases, and 6 bases lay in between. The CDR3 loop spans 13 amino acids.

The chain links TRBV25-1 to TRBJ1-1; 8 bases line up with TRBD1. J was trimmed by 9 bases and V by 6 bases; bases with no gene match: 9. CDR3 size: 13 residues. Germline V gives CDR1 MGHDK, CDR2 SYGVNS. The CDR3 region is CASRGEYRGKAFF. The CDR3 DNA follows: TGTGCCAGCAGGGGTGAGTACAGGGGGAAAGCTTTCTTT.

V gene TRBV5-1 combines with J gene TRBJ1-2, with D perhaps matching TRBD1 (6 bases). Germline assignment: CDR1 SGHRS and CDR2 YFSETQ. The CDR3 runs to 15 residues. Trimming cost V 0 bases and J 6 bases, with 15 bases left between them. The CDR3: CASSLDTDRSNGYTF. CDR3 DNA: TGCGCCAGCAGCTTGGATACGGACAGAAGTAATGGCTACACCTTC.

The chain uses TRBV7-8 and TRBJ1-6; D unresolved. There are 14 residues in the CDR3. Germline V gene sequence: CDR1 SGHVS, CDR2 FQNEAQ. Trimming took off 3 bases at V and 4 bases at J, with 7 bases between the two ends. CDR3 nucleotide sequence: TGTGCCAGCAGCTTTTCCGGTTATAATTCACCCCTCCACTTT. Amino acids: CASSFSGYNSPLHF. The full variable domain, rest sourced from reference TRBV7-8 and TRBJ1-6, is GAGVSQSPRYKVAKRGQDVALRCDPISGHVSLFWYQQALGQGPEFLTYFQNEAQLDKSGLPSDRFFAERPEGSVSTLKIQRTQQEDSAVYLCASSFSGYNSPLHFGNGTRLTVT.

The chain combines TRBV27 with TRBJ1-6, with D tentatively TRBD1 (5 bases). Germline V lookup: CDR1 MNHEY, CDR2 SMNVEV (reference sequence). The ends were cut back, 3 bases at V and 7 bases at J, with 7 bases in the middle. CDR3 size: 13 residues. CDR3 in DNA: TGTGCCAGCAGTTTTAACAGGAATTCACCCCTCCACTTT. Protein product: CASSFNRNSPLHF.

The chain uses TRBV25-1 and TRBJ1-6, with 8 bases aligning to TRBD1. The V segment lost 2 bases and the J segment 0 bases; nucleotides outside the gene matches: 6. In germline, CDR1 is MGHDK, CDR2 SYGVNS. The CDR3 has 18 amino acids. In DNA form, the CDR3 reads TGTGCCAGCAGTGAACTCCGGACAGGGAGCTCCTATAATTCACCCCTCCACTTT. Its protein is CASSELRTGSSYNSPLHF.

CDR3 coding DNA: TGTGCCAGCAGTTTTCTGGGACAGGGCTATGGCTACACCTTC. Its protein product is CASSFLGQGYGYTF. The chain employs TRBV27 and TRBJ1-2; 9 nucleotides line up with TRBD1. Per germline, CDR1 MNHEY and CDR2 SMNVEV (reference sequence). Unmatched junction bases numbered 3, after V lost 3 bases and J lost 4 bases. The CDR3 spans 14 residues.

This chain uses TRBV19 with TRBJ2-2; 7 bases map to TRBD1. The ends lost 3 bases at V and 4 bases at J; junction bases unmatched: 11. The CDR3 is 17 amino acids. CDR1 LNHDA and CDR2 SQIVND come from the germline V gene (reference sequence). This CDR3 reads CASSMHRGPTGTGELFF. The CDR3 nucleotides are TGTGCCAGTAGTATGCACAGGGGCCCCACCGGCACCGGGGAGCTGTTTTTT.

This chain joins TRBV9 and TRBJ2-5, with D tentatively TRBD2 (6 bases). The germline V gene encodes CDR1 SGDLS and CDR2 YYNGEE. Trimming pared 3 bases from V and 2 bases from J, leaving 11 bases between. This CDR3 has 14 amino acids. The CDR3 nucleotides are TGTGCCAGCAGCGGAAGACGGGAGCAAGAGACCCAGTACTTC. Protein sequence: CASSGRREQETQYF. The full variable domain, in which reference TRBV9 and TRBJ2-5 provide the parts outside the CDR3, is DSGVTQTPKHLITATGQRVTLRCSPRSGDLSVYWYQQSLDQGLQFLIQYYNGEERAKGNILERFSAQQFPDLHSELNLSSLELGDSALYFCASSGRREQETQYFGPGTRLLVL.

The chain is built from TRBV5-4 and TRBJ2-1, with 10 bases lining up with TRBD1. CDR1 is SGHNT and CDR2 is YYREEE in the germline V gene (reference sequence). The trim removed 4 bases at V and 5 bases at J, leaving 6 bases unmatched. CDR3 length: 15 residues. CDR3 loop: CASSLGQGVHNEQFF. The CDR3 DNA sequence: TGTGCCAGCAGCCTAGGACAGGGGGTGCACAATGAGCAGTTCTTC.

The rearrangement joins TRBV5-4 to TRBJ1-2; D is perhaps TRBD1 (5 bases). The CDR3 totals 13 residues. The ends were cut back, 2 bases at V and 3 bases at J, with 8 bases in the middle. CDR1 and CDR2 from the germline V gene are SGHNT and YYREEE (reference sequence). CDR3 sequence: CASSFGQDYGYTF. CDR3 bases: TGTGCCAGCAGCTTCGGACAAGACTATGGCTACACCTTC.

The genes are TRBV25-1 and TRBJ2-5, with 7 bases lining up with TRBD1. V was pared by 4 bases and J by 5 bases, with 10 bases of the junction left unmatched. This CDR3 contains 15 residues. From germline, CDR1 is MGHDK and CDR2 SYGVNS. The DNA of the CDR3 is TGTGCCAGCAGTGCCCGACAGGGCACGGGGGAGACCCAGTACTTC. Translated: CASSARQGTGETQYF. Looking up the rest from reference TRBV25-1 and TRBJ2-5 gives the full variable domain: EADIYQTPRYLVIGTGKKITLECSQTMGHDKMYWYQQDPGMELHLIHYSYGVNSTEKGDLSSESTVSRIRTEHFPLTLESARPSHTSQYLCASSARQGTGETQYFGPGTRLLVL.

The CDR3 loop reads CASMGGWIAFF. The CDR3 DNA sequence: TGTGCCAGCATGGGGGGTTGGATCGCTTTCTTT. V gene TRBV6-5 combines with J gene TRBJ1-1, with a possible D match to TRBD1 (5 bases). Trimming removed 7 bases at V and 11 bases at J, with 14 bases between. Germline values: CDR1 MNHEY, CDR2 SVGAGI. The CDR3 contains 11 residues.

This chain links TRBV6-5 with TRBJ1-2, with D perhaps TRBD1 (5 bases). The germline gives CDR1 MNHEY, CDR2 SVGAGI. The CDR3 has 13 residues. With 5 bases removed from V and 8 bases from J, the gap between germline ends came to 15 bases. CDR3 DNA: TGTGCCAGCAGTATTCAGGGTTTGAGGGGCTACACCTTC. Protein sequence: CASSIQGLRGYTF.

This chain uses TRBV15 with TRBJ1-4; a weak D match, TRBD1 (5 bases). Germline V gives CDR1 LNHNV, CDR2 YYDKDF (reference sequence). V was pared by 5 bases and J by 8 bases, with 21 bases between. There are 16 residues in the CDR3. CDR3: CATSGGDGGDGEKLFF. CDR3 DNA: TGTGCCACCAGCGGTGGCGATGGAGGGGACGGAGAAAAACTGTTTTTT.

J is TRBJ2-1 and V is TRBV3-1 (or the pseudogene TRBV3-2); 10 bases align to TRBD2. The CDR3 has 15 residues. After removal of 4 bases from V and 8 bases from J, the junction contained 8 bases not matched to a gene. Germline V gene data show CDR1 as LGHDT and CDR2 as YNNKEL (reference sequence). This CDR3 reads CASSRGLAASDEQFF. The CDR3 DNA is TGTGCCAGCAGCCGCGGACTAGCGGCTTCCGATGAGCAGTTCTTC.

The chain combines TRBV18 with TRBJ1-2; 7 nucleotides match TRBD1. With 1 base clipped from V and 4 bases from J, the junction kept 12 bases outside the gene matches. This CDR3 region has 17 residues. The germline gives CDR1 KGHSH, CDR2 LQKENI. Written as DNA, the CDR3 is TGTGCCAGCTCACCACGCCTACCTGAGGGGGCCACCTATGGCTACACCTTC. Protein: CASSPRLPEGATYGYTF.

The J gene is TRBJ2-5, the V gene TRBV10-2, with 10 positions matching TRBD1. Germline values: CDR1 WSHSY, CDR2 SAAADI. Unmatched junction bases numbered 13, after V lost 8 bases and J lost 1 base. This CDR3 comprises 17 residues. As DNA, the CDR3 is TGCGCCAGCCTGGGGGCGTTCGGACAGGGGGTCCAAGAGACCCAGTACTTC. It codes for CASLGAFGQGVQETQYF.